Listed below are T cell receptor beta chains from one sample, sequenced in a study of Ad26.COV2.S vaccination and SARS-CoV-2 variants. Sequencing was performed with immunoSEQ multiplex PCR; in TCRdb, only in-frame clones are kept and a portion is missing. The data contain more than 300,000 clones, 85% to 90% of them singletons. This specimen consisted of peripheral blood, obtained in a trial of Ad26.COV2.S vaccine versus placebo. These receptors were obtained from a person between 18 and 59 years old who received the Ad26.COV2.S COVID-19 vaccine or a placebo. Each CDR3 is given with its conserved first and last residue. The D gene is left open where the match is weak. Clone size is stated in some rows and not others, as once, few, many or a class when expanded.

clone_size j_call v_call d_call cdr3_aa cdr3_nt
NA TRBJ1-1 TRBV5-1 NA CASSTGQTEAFF TGCGCCAGCAGTACAGGGCAGACTGAAGCTTTCTTT
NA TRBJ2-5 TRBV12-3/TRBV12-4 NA CASSSNRAETQYF TGTGCCAGCAGTTCAAACAGGGCAGAGACCCAGTACTTC
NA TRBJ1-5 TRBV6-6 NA CASSSFNQPQHF TGTGCCAGCAGTTCCTTCAATCAGCCCCAGCATTTT
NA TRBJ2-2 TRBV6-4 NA CASRTDYNTGELFF TGTGCCAGCAGAACAGACTACAACACCGGGGAGCTGTTTTTT
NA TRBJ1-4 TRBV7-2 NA CASSTMKTDNEKLFF TGTGCCAGCAGTACCATGAAGACAGATAATGAAAAACTGTTTTTT
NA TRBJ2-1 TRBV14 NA CASSQGGRLESNEQFF TGTGCCAGCAGCCAAGGAGGGAGACTAGAGTCCAATGAGCAGTTCTTC
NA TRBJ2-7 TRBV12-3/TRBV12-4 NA CASSSRYEQYF TGTGCCAGCAGTTCACGATACGAGCAGTACTTC
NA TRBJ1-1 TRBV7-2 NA CASSLAGWGTEAFF TGTGCCAGCAGCTTAGCTGGTTGGGGCACTGAAGCTTTCTTT
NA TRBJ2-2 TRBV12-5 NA CASGMGLTGELFF TGTGCTAGTGGTATGGGGTTAACCGGGGAGCTGTTTTTT
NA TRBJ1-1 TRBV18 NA CASSPQWGGASDTEAFF TGTGCCAGCTCACCCCAATGGGGGGGCGCGTCGGACACTGAAGCTTTCTTT
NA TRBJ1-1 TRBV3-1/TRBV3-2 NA CASTTARWGRVSEAFF TGTGCCAGCACCACAGCTCGATGGGGCAGGGTCTCTGAAGCTTTCTTT
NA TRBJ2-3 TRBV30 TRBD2 CAWSHSSGPPDTQYF TGTGCCTGGAGTCACTCTAGCGGGCCACCAGATACGCAGTATTTT
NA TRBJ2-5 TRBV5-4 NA CASSPNGGSQETQYF TGTGCCAGCAGCCCCAACGGGGGATCGCAAGAGACCCAGTACTTC
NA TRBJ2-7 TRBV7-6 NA CASSLIPWGYEQYF TGTGCCAGCAGCTTAATCCCCTGGGGATACGAGCAGTACTTC
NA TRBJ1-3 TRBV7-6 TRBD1 CASSHPTGSGNTIYF TGTGCCAGCAGCCACCCGACAGGGAGTGGAAACACCATATATTTT
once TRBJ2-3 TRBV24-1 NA CATSRGLGGTDTQYF TGTGCCACCAGCCGGGGTTTGGGCGGGACAGATACGCAGTATTTT
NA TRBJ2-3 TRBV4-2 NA CASSQAEGNSEDTQYF TGTGCCAGCAGCCAAGCGGAGGGGAATTCTGAAGATACGCAGTATTTT
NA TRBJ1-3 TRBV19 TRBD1 CASSAGQGYSGNTIYF TGTGCCAGTAGTGCCGGACAGGGATACTCTGGAAACACCATATATTTT
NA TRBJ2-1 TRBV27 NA CASSLSVNEQFF TGTGCCAGCAGTTTATCAGTCAATGAGCAGTTCTTC
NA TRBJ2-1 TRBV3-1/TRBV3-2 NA CASSPGTLWQFF TGTGCCAGCAGCCCGGGGACACTTTGGCAGTTCTTC
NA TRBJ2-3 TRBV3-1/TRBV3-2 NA CASSLRTGVGGQTDTQYF TGTGCCAGCAGCCTCAGAACAGGGGTGGGGGGTCAGACAGATACGCAGTATTTT
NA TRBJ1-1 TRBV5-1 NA CASTPDGGRITEAFF TGCGCCAGCACCCCGGACGGGGGCCGCATCACTGAAGCTTTCTTT
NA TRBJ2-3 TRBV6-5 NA CASTQRITDTQYF TGTGCCAGCACTCAAAGGATCACAGATACGCAGTATTTT